This TCR beta chain was recovered during a study of patients and donors after allogeneic stem cell transplantation. TCRdb re-analysed the RT-PCR reads in MiXCR, keeping a single row per CDR3 protein. Of approximately 250,000 distinct CDR3 sequences in the sample, roughly 13% were seen once. This clonotype was observed many times. Source material: blood, either unsorted or a sorted T cell fraction (not recorded which). The clonotype originates from a human donor who was either an allogeneic HSCT recipient or a stem cell or donor lymphocyte infusion donor (not recorded which). It is not recorded whose cells these are; they may come from a transplant donor.

CDR3 protein: CSARGDTNYGYTF. In DNA form, the CDR3 reads TGCAGTGCTAGAGGAGATACTAACTATGGCTACACCTTC. The chain combines TRBV20-1 with TRBJ1-2; D gene unclear. Per the germline V gene, CDR1 is DFQATT and CDR2 is SNEGSKA (reference sequence). Trimming removed 1 base at V and 0 bases at J, with 6 bases between. There are 13 residues in the CDR3.